These 2 T cell receptor beta chains were sequenced from one sample in a study of graft-versus-host responses after intestinal transplantation. TCRdb keeps only in-frame clones here, not all; method: immunoSEQ multiplex PCR. Of some 90,000 clones in the sample, around 90% are singletons; the top ten hold approximately 5.5%. Their specific antigens are unknown. Sequenced material: unstimulated CD8+ T cells sorted from spleen or lymph node cells, taken before intestinal transplant. These TCRs come from a human donor who received an intestinal transplant.

The rearrangement joins TRBV27 to TRBJ2-5; 11 positions agree with TRBD2. The DNA end is more similar to TRBJ2-7, so the J call may be wrong. Germline values: CDR1 MNHEY, CDR2 SMNVEV (reference sequence). The CDR3 is made up of 17 amino acids. CDR3 sequence reads: CASSLGLAGGIGYEQYF. CDR3 sequence (DNA): TGTGCCAGCAGTTTGGGCCTAGCGGGAGGTATCGGTTACGAGCAGTACTTC.

The chain is built from TRBV5-1 and TRBJ2-1; no reliable D call. Germline CDR1 SGHRS, CDR2 YFSETQ. The germline V and J ends were trimmed by 5 bases and 15 bases, with 12 bases remaining between them. This CDR3 has 10 amino acids. CDR3 amino acids: CASSPLEGFF. The DNA of the CDR3 is TGCGCCAGCAGTCCCCTAGAAGGGTTCTTC.